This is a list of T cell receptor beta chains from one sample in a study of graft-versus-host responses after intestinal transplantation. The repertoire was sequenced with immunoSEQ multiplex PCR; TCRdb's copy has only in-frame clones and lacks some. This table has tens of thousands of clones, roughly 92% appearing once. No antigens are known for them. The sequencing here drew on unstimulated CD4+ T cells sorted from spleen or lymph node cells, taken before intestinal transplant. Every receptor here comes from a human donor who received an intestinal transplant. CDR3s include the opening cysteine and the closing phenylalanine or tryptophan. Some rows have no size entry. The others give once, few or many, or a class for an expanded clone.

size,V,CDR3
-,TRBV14,CASSQDARGELFF
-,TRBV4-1,CASSQEWTSGTEQYF
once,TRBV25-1,CASRMGYSPLHF
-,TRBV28,CASSSVVTSGRYEQYF
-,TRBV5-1,CASSPPTGGTDTQYF
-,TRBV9,CASRRAERGSDEKLFF
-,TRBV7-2,CASSLVVTSGRLEQYF
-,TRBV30,CAWSVLPGHQGGIPGYEQYF
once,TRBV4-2,CASSQLGGEGETQYF
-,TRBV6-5,CASRAGTSGMMQYF
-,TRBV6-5,CASIPQTGGRGYTF
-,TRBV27,CASSLKYPGQGYEQYF
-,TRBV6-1,CASSTGTDYGYTF
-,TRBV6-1,CASRQTGTGFYEQYF
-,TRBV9,CASSALDRASGNTIYF
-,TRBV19,CASGFQGNTEAFF